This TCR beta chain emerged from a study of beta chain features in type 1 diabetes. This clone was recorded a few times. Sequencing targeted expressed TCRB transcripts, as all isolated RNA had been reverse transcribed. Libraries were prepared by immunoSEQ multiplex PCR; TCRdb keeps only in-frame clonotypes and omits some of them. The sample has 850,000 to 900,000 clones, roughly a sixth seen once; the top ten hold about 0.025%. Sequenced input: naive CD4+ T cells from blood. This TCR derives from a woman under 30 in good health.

Written as DNA, the CDR3 is TGTGCCAGCTCACCACCTAGCGTGCAGGAGTACAATGAGCAGTTCTTC. It specifies CASSPPSVQEYNEQFF. The rearrangement joins TRBV18 to TRBJ2-1, with TRBD2 as a possible D gene (5 bases). This CDR3 has 16 residues. Deletions cut 0 bases from V and 4 bases from J, with 13 bases between. Germline V gene data show CDR1 as KGHSH and CDR2 as LQKENI.